This TCR beta chain was captured by sequencing in a study of CXCR3-negative and CXCR3-positive naive CD8 T cells. Whole-study findings and limits: For CXCR3-positive naive cells, TRB CDR3s were more hydrophobic than those of CXCR3-negative naive cells.

The study made its TRB cDNA libraries by 5' RACE, adding UMI labels. Reanalyzing the 5' RACE reads, TCRdb keeps one entry per CDR3 protein, without DNA. This sample contains some 150,000 distinct CDR3 sequences. Remarks on this clonotype: Its antigen is not known.

Germline CDR1 reads MGHRA; CDR2 reads YSYEKL. The CDR3 contains 15 residues. The sequenced material came from naive CXCR3+ CD8+ T cells from blood. Subset indicated: CD45RO-CCR7+CD27+CD95- naive CD8+ T cells expressing CXCR3 (TNR3+). This chain links TRBV4-1 with TRBJ2-3; TCRdb's assignment of TRBD2 cannot be checked, as there is no DNA. This TCR was sampled from a human donor in good health. Some clones in this sample may be carry-over from other donors' samples. CDR3 loop: CASSQDASTTDTQYF.